The source of this T cell receptor (beta chain) is a study of identical twins. No donor was unhealthy or non-Caucasian. Study findings and constraints: Beta out-of-frame sequences displayed a weaker excess of sharing between twins. Models underpredicted monozygotic twin sharing of out-of-frame TCR alpha. Invariant MAIT and iNKT cells could partly confound zero-insertion analyses.

TCRdb itself ran the 5' RACE reads through MiXCR, one entry per CDR3 protein. Of under 300,000 distinct CDR3 sequences listed, about 9% were seen once; the top ten hold 3%. With 2 bases removed from V and 4 bases from J, the gap between germline ends came to 9 bases. Germline V gene lookup returns CDR1 MNHNS and CDR2 SASEGT. The CDR3 is 13 amino acids. A few counts support this clonotype. Antigen unknown. This sample was also put to use in a study of yellow fever vaccine responses in identical twins.

The origin of this receptor is a woman under 30 in good health. The chain joins TRBV6-1 to TRBJ2-7; D unclear. What was sequenced was CD8+ T cells sorted from blood. For the CDR3, the DNA is TGTGCCAGCAGTGAAACTCACCTATACGAGCAGTACTTC. It yields the protein CASSETHLYEQYF.